The present entry profiles one TCR beta chain with its context. Methods used by the authors: Nucleated cell counts were estimated from reference gene primer amplification. Sequencing was performed with immunoSEQ multiplex PCR; in TCRdb, only in-frame clones are kept and a portion is missing. That table supplies the V and J calls and clone size; D and trimming were determined from the DNA. The repertoire holds about 200,000 clones, with over 75% as singletons. This entry belongs to a study of blood T cell repertoires in COVID-19. The wider study: COVID-19 samples, acute and convalescent, were from the United States, Italy and Spain.

Material for sequencing was peripheral blood. The clonotype was recovered from a man between 60 and 70 years old with acute or convalescent COVID-19.

CDR3 nucleotides: TGTGCCAGCAGTATCGACGGGGAAAAACTGTTTTTT. Translated, it gives CASSIDGEKLFF. This chain connects TRBV6-6 to TRBJ1-4; D remains unclear. The CDR3 sequence is 12 residues long. The V end was cut by 5 bases, the J end by 8 bases, with 9 bases between. Germline-derived CDR1 and CDR2 are MNHNY and SVGAGI (reference sequence).